The entry below describes one TCR beta chain. Its target is not known. This specimen belongs to a study of CD8 T cells in ankylosing spondylitis. Overall study results and limits: Within matched ankylosing spondylitis synovial fluid, disease-linked clones were reportedly significantly enriched. Several of the motif variants were reported before in synovial fluid and blood from reactive arthritis.

The V and J ends lost 3 bases and 2 bases respectively, with 10 bases between them. Germline loops: CDR1 SGHAT, CDR2 FQNNGV. The CDR3 runs to 14 residues. For TCR beta, libraries came from quantitative 5'-RACE with molecular barcodes. MiXCR, applied by TCRdb to the 5' RACE reads, yields one record per CDR3 protein. This table has about 240,000 distinct CDR3 sequences, around 8% appearing once. The J gene is TRBJ1-1, the V gene TRBV11-2, with D perhaps matching TRBD1 (5 bases). The specimen sequenced was blood, either unsorted or a sorted T cell fraction (not recorded which). This clonotype was sampled from a female donor with ankylosing spondylitis or in good health (not recorded which). CDR3 protein: CASSLPWDNTEAFF. CDR3 sequence (DNA): TGTGCCAGCAGCTTGCCCTGGGACAACACTGAAGCTTTCTTT.